A single sample gave rise to the 22 T cell receptor beta chains below, sequenced in a study of shared clonotypes between healthy human individuals. Data came from immunoSEQ multiplex PCR; TCRdb stores just in-frame clones and leaves some out. The repertoire holds some 900,000 clones, with over 60% as singletons. The sample was memory CD4+ T cells sorted from blood. The sample's subset: CD45RA-negative fraction. The receptors here all came from a young man in good health.

This chain joins TRBV7-6 and TRBJ1-4; 9 bases match TRBD1. The V gene's germline CDR1 is SGHVS and CDR2 FNYEAQ. The CDR3 spans 16 residues. J was trimmed by 8 bases and V by 4 bases; bases with no gene match: 11. CDR3 amino acids: CASSSQQGANGEKLFF. In DNA, the CDR3 is TGTGCCAGCAGCTCACAACAGGGGGCTAACGGGGAAAAACTGTTTTTT. Full variable domain (outside the CDR3, taken from reference TRBV7-6 and TRBJ1-4): GAGVSQSPRYKVTKRGQDVALRCDPISGHVSLYWYRQALGQGPEFLTYFNYEAQQDKSGLPNDRFSAERPEGSISTLTIQRTEQRDSAMYRCASSSQQGANGEKLFFGSGTQLSVL.

A note on this clone: The germline gene is not matched at one end of the junction; a read error may be the cause. The chain carries TRBV7-7 and TRBJ2-5, with D tentatively TRBD1 or TRBD2 (5 bases each). The J call may not be correct, given that the DNA end is closer to TRBJ2-7. The CDR3 runs 13 residues. Germline CDR1 and CDR2: SSHAT and FNYEAQ (reference sequence). The CDR3 bases are TGTGCTAGCAGCTTATACGGGACGGGCGAGCAGTACTTC. Amino acids: CASSLYGTGEQYF.

The chain uses TRBV28 and TRBJ1-1; a possible D gene is TRBD1 (5 bases). Per germline, CDR1 MDHEN and CDR2 SYDVKM. Deletions cut 4 bases from V and 11 bases from J, with 14 bases between. This CDR3 is built from 12 residues. The CDR3 DNA is TGTGCCAGCAGTTCAGGGTCTATTGCGGCTTTCTTT. This codes for CASSSGSIAAFF.

This clone was picked up many times. The junction differs from germline at one of its ends, possibly a read error. The chain links TRBV6-1 to TRBJ1-6; no clear D. The CDR3 is 10 amino acids. Germline-derived CDR1 and CDR2 are MNHNS and SASEGT. CDR3 coding DNA: TGTGCCAGCAGGATGGAGTCTCTGTGCTTT. Encoded protein: CASRMESLCF.

This sequence joins TRBV10-3 and TRBJ2-5; the D is unclear. CDR1 and CDR2 (germline): ENHRY, SYGVKD. The CDR3 extends over 11 amino acids. The V end lost 10 bases, the J end lost 3 bases, and 9 bases lay between the germline ends. This CDR3 is CATALEETQYF. CDR3 bases: TGTGCCACTGCACTGGAAGAGACCCAGTACTTC.

This chain joins TRBV25-1 and TRBJ2-6; 9 nucleotides agree with TRBD1. Germline V gene sequence: CDR1 MGHDK, CDR2 SYGVNS. Germline trimming cut 4 bases from V and 2 bases from J; bases unmatched to any gene: 9. This CDR3 has 18 residues. The CDR3 DNA reads TGTGCCAGCAGTGGACGGGACAGGGTTTTCGCTGGGGCCAACGTCCTGACTTTC. Translation gives CASSGRDRVFAGANVLTF.

The chain uses TRBV6-5 and TRBJ2-2; maybe TRBD1 (6 bases). The CDR3 is 15 amino acids. Germline CDR1 and CDR2: MNHEY and SVGAGI. V gave up 2 bases and J gave up 0 bases, with 7 bases separating them. This CDR3 is CASSYGTTNTGELFF. Written as DNA, the CDR3 is TGTGCCAGCAGTTACGGGACAACGAACACCGGGGAGCTGTTTTTT.

The chain carries TRBV12-5 and TRBJ2-7; no firm D call. Trimming took 0 bases from V and 5 from J, leaving 11 bases between them. The CDR3 runs 14 residues. Germline lookup yields CDR1 LGHNT and CDR2 FRNRAP. The DNA for the CDR3 is TGTGCTAGTGGTTTGGTAAAAGATTCCGACGAGCAGTACTTC. As protein: CASGLVKDSDEQYF.

V usage is TRBV19 and J usage is TRBJ1-1; 10 nucleotides line up with TRBD1. With V trimmed by 4 bases and J by 3 bases, 5 bases remained unmatched. CDR1 is LNHDA, CDR2 SQIVND, per germline (reference sequence). The CDR3 runs to 15 residues. CDR3 in DNA: TGTGCCAGTAGTAAAGGGACAGGGGCCGACACTGAAGCTTTCTTT. As protein: CASSKGTGADTEAFF.

This clone was seen only a few times. The chain couples TRBV29-1 to TRBJ2-4, with D perhaps TRBD2 (6 bases). V was cut by 7 bases and J by 5 bases, with 12 bases left in between. The CDR3 length is 12 residues. Per the germline V gene, CDR1 is SQVTM and CDR2 is ANQGSEA. The DNA of the CDR3 is TGCAGCGCCATCCCGGGGGAAAACATTCAGTACTTC. It yields the protein CSAIPGENIQYF.

V usage is TRBV1 and J usage is TRBJ1-1; the listed D gene, TRBD1, was not tested against the DNA. TRBV1 corresponds to a pseudogene. The CDR3 extends over 17 amino acids. CDR3 protein: CTSSHPGDKQMNTEAFF. Written as DNA, the CDR3 is TGCACCAGCAGCCACCCAGGGGATAAGCAGATGAACACTGAAGCTTTCTTT.

CDR3 DNA sequence: TGTGCCAGCAGCCCACCCCCCGGCAGGGGCTCCACCGGGGAGCTGTTTTTT. It is translated as CASSPPPGRGSTGELFF. V is TRBV9 and J is TRBJ2-2, with D perhaps TRBD1 (6 bases). The CDR3 totals 17 residues. The ends were cut back, 4 bases at V and 4 bases at J, with 20 bases in the middle. In germline, CDR1 is SGDLS, CDR2 YYNGEE.

This chain uses TRBV5-4 with TRBJ1-3; D is uncertain. The CDR3 contains 15 residues. Per the germline V gene, CDR1 is SGHNT and CDR2 is YYREEE (reference sequence). Between the trimmed V and J ends, which lost 0 bases and 0 bases, there was a span of 7 bases. This chain's CDR3 is CASSLDFTSGNTIYF. For the CDR3, the DNA is TGTGCCAGCAGCTTGGACTTCACCTCTGGAAACACCATATATTTT. Full variable domain (rest looked up from reference TRBV5-4 and TRBJ1-3): ETGVTQSPTHLIKTRGQQVTLRCSSQSGHNTVSWYQQALGQGPQFIFQYYREEENGRGNFPPRFSGLQFPNYSSELNVNALELDDSALYLCASSLDFTSGNTIYFGEGSWLTVV.

This sequence joins TRBV7-6 and TRBJ2-5, with 8 bases aligning to TRBD2. The DNA end favors TRBJ2-7, so the J call may be wrong. The CDR3 loop spans 16 amino acids. Germline V gene lookup returns CDR1 SGHVS and CDR2 FNYEAQ. This CDR3 is CASSLDQPGGSHEQYF. The DNA for the CDR3 is TGTGCCAGCAGCTTAGACCAGCCGGGAGGGTCACACGAGCAGTACTTC.

The chain employs TRBV5-4 and TRBJ1-2; D is possibly TRBD1 (6 bases). Germline CDR1 is SGHNT and CDR2 is YYREEE (reference sequence). Trimming took 0 bases from V and 4 from J, leaving 10 bases between them. The CDR3 covers 14 residues. The CDR3 DNA reads TGTGCCAGCAGCTTGGACCAGGGGAGCTATGGCTACACCTTC. Encoded protein: CASSLDQGSYGYTF.

The rearrangement joins TRBV6-5 to TRBJ1-5; D perhaps matches TRBD1 (6 bases). This CDR3 region has 15 residues. V lost 0 bases, J lost 5 bases, and 11 bases lay in between. Germline CDR1 MNHEY, CDR2 SVGAGI. The CDR3 coding sequence is TGTGCCAGCAGTTACTCGAATGGGGGGCATCAGCCCCAGCATTTT. Protein sequence: CASSYSNGGHQPQHF.

This sequence joins TRBV20-1 and TRBJ2-7, with D unclear. Trimming removed 6 bases at V and 4 bases at J, with 10 bases between. CDR3 size: 11 residues. Germline CDR1 reads DFQATT; CDR2 reads SNEGSKA (reference sequence). In DNA, the CDR3 is TGCAGTGCCCGCCGAGAGTACGAGCAGTACTTC. This translates into CSARREYEQYF.

This clone came up once. V usage is TRBV11-2 and J usage is TRBJ1-6, with 8 bases matching TRBD1. CDR1 and CDR2 (germline): SGHAT, FQNNGV. The CDR3 length is 17 residues. The V segment lost 1 base and the J segment 0 bases; nucleotides outside the gene matches: 2. CDR3 nucleotides: TGTGCCAGCAGCTTAGCCGGGACAGGCTCCTATAATTCACCCCTCCACTTT. As protein: CASSLAGTGSYNSPLHF.

The chain employs TRBV28 and TRBJ1-5; no definite D call. Per germline, CDR1 MDHEN and CDR2 SYDVKM. The V end lost 5 bases, the J end lost 0 bases, and 14 bases lay between the germline ends. CDR3 length: 16 residues. CDR3 DNA sequence: TGTGCCAGCAGTGGTACAAGACAAGTTAGCAATCAGCCCCAGCATTTT. Its protein product is CASSGTRQVSNQPQHF. Based on the CDR3 plus reference TRBV28 and TRBJ1-5, the full variable domain is DVKVTQSSRYLVKRTGEKVFLECVQDMDHENMFWYRQDPGLGLRLIYFSYDVKMKEKGDIPEGYSVSREKKERFSLILESASTNQTSMYLCASSGTRQVSNQPQHFGDGTRLSIL.

V is TRBV28 and J is TRBJ1-2; 8 nucleotides align to TRBD1. Germline V gene lookup returns CDR1 MDHEN and CDR2 SYDVKM. With 7 bases clipped from V and 0 bases from J, the junction kept 16 bases outside the gene matches. This CDR3 comprises 18 residues. CDR3 in amino acids: CASTRVLGRTGSNYGYTF. The CDR3 DNA follows: TGTGCCAGCACCAGAGTACTCGGCCGGACAGGGTCTAACTATGGCTACACCTTC.

The gene calls are TRBV27 and TRBJ2-3, with D possibly called TRBD1 or TRBD2 (5 bases each). Germline values: CDR1 MNHEY, CDR2 SMNVEV (reference sequence). CDR3 length: 15 residues. Trimming took off 6 bases at V and 1 base at J, with 14 bases between the two ends. The CDR3: CASRGTKGGTDTQYF. CDR3 DNA sequence: TGTGCCAGCAGGGGGACCAAGGGTGGCACAGATACGCAGTATTTT.

There are many counts of this clone. The chain joins TRBV30 to TRBJ1-4, with unresolved D. CDR3 length: 13 residues. Trimming took off 2 bases at V and 5 bases at J, with 9 bases between the two ends. Germline V gene data show CDR1 as GTSNPN and CDR2 as SVGIG (reference sequence). The CDR3 coding sequence is TGTGCCTGGAGTAAGGCTGTGAATGAAAAACTGTTTTTT. The encoded protein is CAWSKAVNEKLFF.